These T cell receptor beta chains were read from a single sample in a study of T-cell reconstitution after alpha-beta-depleted transplantation in children. TCRdb used MiXCR to reprocess the PCR reads, holding one entry per CDR3 protein. The sample consists of hundreds of thousands of distinct CDR3 sequences, about 11% of them appearing once. The sequencing here drew on PBMCs, taken before TCRalphabeta/CD19-depleted stem cell transplant. The receptor source for this set is a child aged 2-9 years with inherited bone marrow failure, due to receive a stem cell transplant. The CDR3 runs from the conserved cysteine through the conserved F or W. A D gene is named only where the DNA matches it firmly. The size field is filled for only some rows; it gives once, few, many or a size class.

J	D	V	size	DNA	CDR3
TRBJ2-7	-	TRBV5-1	many	TGCGCCAGCAGCTTGACGGGAGCTGGGCAGTACTTC	CASSLTGAGQYF
TRBJ2-5	TRBD1	TRBV6-5	many	TGTGCCAGCAGTTACTGGGGGACAGGGAGAGAGACCCAGTACTTC	CASSYWGTGRETQYF
TRBJ2-7	-	TRBV5-4	-	TGTGCCAGCAGCTTGGGAACCCCCGAAATCCACTACGAGCAGTACTTC	CASSLGTPEIHYEQYF
TRBJ2-1	-	TRBV7-3	-	TGTGCCAGCAGCTTAAGTTTTGAGCAGTTCTTC	CASSLSFEQFF
TRBJ1-1	-	TRBV6-1	-	TGTGCCAGCAGACGTTTTGGGGGGAACACTGAAGCTTTCTTT	CASRRFGGNTEAFF
TRBJ2-3	-	TRBV4-3	many	TGCGCCAGCAGCCAAGGACAGAGACCTAGCACAGATACGCAGTATTTT	CASSQGQRPSTDTQYF
TRBJ2-2	-	TRBV12-3/TRBV12-4	many	TGTGCCAGCAGTTTGGGCAGGGGAACCCTTGCCGGGGAGCTGTTTTTT	CASSLGRGTLAGELFF
TRBJ2-7	-	TRBV12-3/TRBV12-4	many	TGTGCCAGCAGTTTAGGAGGGGACCGTACCTACGAGCAGTACTTC	CASSLGGDRTYEQYF
TRBJ2-7	-	TRBV27	many	TGTGCCAGCAGTTTACGGGGGACGAGGGCCGAGCAGTACTTC	CASSLRGTRAEQYF
TRBJ1-5	-	TRBV28	-	TGTGCCAGCAGTGGGGGGGCGAGGGCGTCACGGAATCAGCCCCAGCATTTT	CASSGGARASRNQPQHF
TRBJ2-5	TRBD2	TRBV23-1	many	TGCGCCAGCAGTCAGTCTGGGAGGGAGCACATAGGAGAGACCCAGTACTTC	CASSQSGREHIGETQYF
TRBJ2-7	-	TRBV15	many	TGTGCCACCAGCAGCTGGGGATTCTCCTACGAGCAGTACTTC	CATSSWGFSYEQYF
TRBJ2-7	TRBD2	TRBV12-3/TRBV12-4	-	TGTGCCAGCAGTATACTAGCGGGGGCCCCTTACGAGCAGTACTTC	CASSILAGAPYEQYF
TRBJ1-1	-	TRBV20-1	many	TGCAGTGTTATCTCCGGTCGGAACACTGAAGCTTTCTTT	CSVISGRNTEAFF
TRBJ2-7	TRBD2	TRBV25-1	many	TGTGCCAGCAGCGGGACTAACTACTACGAGCAGTACTTC	CASSGTNYYEQYF
TRBJ2-1	TRBD2	TRBV12-3/TRBV12-4	many	TGTGCCAGCAGTCTCTGGGGACTAGCGCACTACAATGAGCAGTTCTTC	CASSLWGLAHYNEQFF
TRBJ2-1	TRBD1	TRBV30	-	TGTGCCTGGGATCAGACAGGGGGCACCGATGAGCAGTTCTTC	CAWDQTGGTDEQFF
TRBJ1-6	TRBD1	TRBV27	few	TGTGCCAGCAGTTACGGCAGGGGGAATTCACCCCTCCACTTT	CASSYGRGNSPLHF
TRBJ2-3	-	TRBV15	many	TGTGCCACCAGCATAGACAGCACAGATACGCAGTATTTT	CATSIDSTDTQYF
TRBJ2-4	-	TRBV20-1	many	TGCAGTGCAGGTCGGGAACAAAACATTCAGTACTTC	CSAGREQNIQYF
TRBJ2-3	-	TRBV28	many	TGTGCCAGCAGTTTATTCGCTCGAACTAGTTTTTCAGATACGCAGTATTTT	CASSLFARTSFSDTQYF
TRBJ2-3	-	TRBV20-1	few	TGCAGTGCTAGAGATTGGAGAAAAGATACGCAGTATTTT	CSARDWRKDTQYF
TRBJ2-1	-	TRBV15	many	TGTGCCACCAGCAGAGATTTGTCGAATGAGCAGTTCTTC	CATSRDLSNEQFF
TRBJ2-3	-	TRBV27	many	TGTGCCAGCAGTTTCTTGGGGGGGCCCTATCGCAGAGATACGCAGTATTTT	CASSFLGGPYRRDTQYF
TRBJ1-3	-	TRBV11-2	many	TGTGCCAGCAGCTTAGAGGCAGGGTACGGAAACACCATATATTTT	CASSLEAGYGNTIYF
TRBJ2-1	TRBD2	TRBV2	-	TGTGCCAGCAGTGGAGCGCTAGCGGGAGGGCCTCGTTACGATGAGCAGTTCTTC	CASSGALAGGPRYDEQFF
TRBJ2-6	-	TRBV4-1	many	TGCGCCAGCAGCCAAGTCCTGGTAGGATCCAGACCTTCTGGGGCCAACGTCCTGACTTTC	CASSQVLVGSRPSGANVLTF
TRBJ2-5	-	TRBV19	many	TGTGCCAGTAGTATAGGGTCAGAGACCCAGTACTTC	CASSIGSETQYF
TRBJ1-2	-	TRBV7-2	many	TGTGCCAGCAGTTTAAGACGGTTCTATGGCTACACCTTC	CASSLRRFYGYTF
TRBJ1-3	-	TRBV12-3/TRBV12-4	-	TGTGCCAGCAGTTTCTCCCTCTCGCCTGGAAACACCATATATTTT	CASSFSLSPGNTIYF
TRBJ2-1	TRBD2	TRBV3-1	few	TGTGCCAGCAGGGGGACTAGCGGGAGGGCAGTGGTTGAGCAGTTCTTC	CASRGTSGRAVVEQFF